This T cell receptor beta chain was retrieved from a study of shared clonotypes between healthy human individuals. Assay: immunoSEQ multiplex PCR; the TCRdb copy retains only in-frame clones and omits some. The table has millions of clones, 90% to 95% seen once. The CDR3 runs to 15 residues. CDR1 MNHEY and CDR2 SVGAGI come from the germline V gene. The ends were cut back, 0 bases at V and 5 bases at J, with 13 bases in the middle. V is TRBV6-5 and J is TRBJ2-5; the D call may be TRBD1 or TRBD2 (5 bases each). This clonotype was sampled from a young man in good health. The specimen was naive CD4+ T cells sorted from blood. The subset: CD45RA+ positively selected. Here the CDR3 reads CASSYSGGSEETQYF. The CDR3, as DNA: TGTGCCAGCAGTTACTCTGGGGGTTCGGAGGAGACCCAGTACTTC.